This TCR beta chain was identified in a study of cytomegalovirus exposure and HLA in healthy donors. A multiplex PCR was run with 60 Vbeta primers and 13 Jbeta primers. Sequenced by immunoSEQ multiplex PCR; TCRdb stores in-frame clones only, minus some. Among around 150,000 clones listed, about 75% were seen once. The receptor comes from a man aged 60 to 75 in good health and CMV-seronegative. The sample taken for sequencing was PBMCs.

The CDR3 coding sequence is TGTGCCAGCAGTTTGGGTAGGGGTCACGAGCAGTACTTC. As protein: CASSLGRGHEQYF. V gene TRBV28 combines with J gene TRBJ2-7; possible D gene TRBD1, 5 bases. Germline-derived CDR1 and CDR2 are MDHEN and SYDVKM. The CDR3 runs 13 residues. V was shortened by 3 bases and J by 5 bases, with 11 bases between the two germline ends.